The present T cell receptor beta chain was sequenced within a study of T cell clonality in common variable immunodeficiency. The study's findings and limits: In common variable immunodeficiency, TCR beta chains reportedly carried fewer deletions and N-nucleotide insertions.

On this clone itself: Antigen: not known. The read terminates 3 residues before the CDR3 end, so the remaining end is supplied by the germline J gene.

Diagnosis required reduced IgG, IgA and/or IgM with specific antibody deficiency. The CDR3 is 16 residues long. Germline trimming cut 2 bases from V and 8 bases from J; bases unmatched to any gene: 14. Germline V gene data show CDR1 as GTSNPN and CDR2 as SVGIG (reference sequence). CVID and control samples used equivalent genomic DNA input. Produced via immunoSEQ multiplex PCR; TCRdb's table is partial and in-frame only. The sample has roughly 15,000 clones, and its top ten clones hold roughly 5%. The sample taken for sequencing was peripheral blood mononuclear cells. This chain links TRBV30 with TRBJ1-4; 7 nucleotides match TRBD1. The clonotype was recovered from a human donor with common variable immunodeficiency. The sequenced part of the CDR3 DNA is TGTGCCTGGAGTACACCTCGGACAGGCTGGCGGGAAAAA. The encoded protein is CAWSTPRTGWREK. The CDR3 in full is CAWSTPRTGWREKLFF.